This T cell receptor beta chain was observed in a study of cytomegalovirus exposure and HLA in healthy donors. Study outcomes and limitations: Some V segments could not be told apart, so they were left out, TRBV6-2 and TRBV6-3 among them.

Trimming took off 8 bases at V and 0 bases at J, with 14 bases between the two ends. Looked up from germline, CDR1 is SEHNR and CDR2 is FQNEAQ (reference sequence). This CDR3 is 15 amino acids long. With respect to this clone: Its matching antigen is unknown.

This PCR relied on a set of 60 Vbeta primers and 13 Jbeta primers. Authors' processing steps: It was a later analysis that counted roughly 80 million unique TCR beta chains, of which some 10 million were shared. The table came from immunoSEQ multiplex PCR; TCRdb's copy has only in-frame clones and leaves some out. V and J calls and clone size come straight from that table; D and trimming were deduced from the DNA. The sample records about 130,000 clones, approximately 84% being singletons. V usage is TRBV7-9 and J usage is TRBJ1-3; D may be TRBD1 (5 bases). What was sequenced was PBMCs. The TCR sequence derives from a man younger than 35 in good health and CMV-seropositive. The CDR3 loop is CASRQGPVSGNTIYF. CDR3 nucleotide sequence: TGTGCCAGCCGTCAGGGCCCAGTCTCTGGAAACACCATATATTTT.